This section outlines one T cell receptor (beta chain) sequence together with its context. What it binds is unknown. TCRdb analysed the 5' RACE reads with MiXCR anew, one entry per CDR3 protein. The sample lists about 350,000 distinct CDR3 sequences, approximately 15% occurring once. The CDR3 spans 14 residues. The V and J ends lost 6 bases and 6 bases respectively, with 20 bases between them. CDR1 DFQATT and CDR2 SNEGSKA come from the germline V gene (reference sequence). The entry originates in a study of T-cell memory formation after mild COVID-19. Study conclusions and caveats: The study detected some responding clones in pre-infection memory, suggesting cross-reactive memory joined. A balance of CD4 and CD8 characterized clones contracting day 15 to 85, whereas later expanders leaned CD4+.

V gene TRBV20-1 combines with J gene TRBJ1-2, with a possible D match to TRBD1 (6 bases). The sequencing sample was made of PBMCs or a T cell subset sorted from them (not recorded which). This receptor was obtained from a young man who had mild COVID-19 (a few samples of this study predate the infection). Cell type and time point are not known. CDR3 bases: TGCAGTGCCTTCCGAAGGGAGGGGGGCGATGGCTACACCTTC. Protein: CSAFRREGGDGYTF.